The 16 T cell receptor beta chains reported below all come from one sample, sequenced in a study of blood T cells in healthy people across ages. Next came a second PCR, run for about 7 to 12 cycles, which used a sample-barcoded 5' primer along with a J-beta primer mix. TCRdb redid the calling of the 5' RACE reads with MiXCR, one entry per CDR3 protein. The sample gives about 840,000 distinct CDR3 sequences, almost 30% of which show up once; more than 8.5% is in the top ten. This sample also belongs to another study, concerning T cells of mothers and their children.

Sequenced input: blood. The receptors derive from a woman aged 40-49 years in good health.

J is TRBJ2-1 and V is TRBV12-3 or TRBV12-4; 9 nucleotides agree with TRBD1. V was clipped by 3 bases and J by 8 bases; unmatched bases: 8. The CDR3 length is 15 residues. The CDR3 protein is CASSFSGTGRHEQFF. The CDR3, as DNA: TGTGCCAGCAGTTTTTCAGGGACAGGGCGACATGAGCAGTTCTTC.

In this sample, this clonotype turned up a few times. A read error may produce the germline difference seen at one junction end. The chain joins TRBV20-1 to TRBJ1-4, with TRBD1 matching over 7 bases. The CDR3 sequence is 14 residues long. In germline, CDR1 is DFQATT, CDR2 SNEGSKA (reference sequence). The CDR3 loop reads CSARRQGEDEKRFF. The CDR3 DNA follows: TGCAGTGCTAGGAGACAGGGTGAGGATGAAAAACGGTTTTTT.

This clonotype turned up a few times. The chain has TRBV28 and TRBJ1-5; D might be TRBD1 (6 bases). This CDR3 is 14 amino acids long. Per germline, CDR1 MDHEN and CDR2 SYDVKM. With 10 bases removed from V and 7 bases from J, the gap between germline ends came to 20 bases. As DNA, the CDR3 is TGTGCCATCCTAGGACAGCCAACGGGGCAGCCCCAGCATTTT. The encoded protein is CAILGQPTGQPQHF.

This clonotype has only a few counts. This chain connects TRBV6-5 to TRBJ2-3; no reliable D call. Germline values: CDR1 MNHEY, CDR2 SVGAGI. CDR3 length: 15 residues. With 6 bases removed from V and 0 bases from J, the gap between germline ends came to 13 bases. CDR3 loop: CASSPRPFSTDTQYF. The CDR3, as DNA: TGTGCCAGCAGCCCTCGTCCCTTCAGCACAGATACGCAGTATTTT.

The table lists this clonotype with many counts. The chain links TRBV9 to TRBJ2-7; TRBD1 agrees at 12 bases. Germline trimming cut 3 bases from V and 4 bases from J; bases unmatched to any gene: 2. Germline V gene lookup returns CDR1 SGDLS and CDR2 YYNGEE. The CDR3 is made up of 14 amino acids. CDR3 residues: CASSEGQGAYEQYF. Here the CDR3 DNA reads TGTGCCAGCAGCGAGGGACAGGGGGCATACGAGCAGTACTTC.

The rearrangement uses TRBV20-1 and TRBJ1-2; D unclear. V lost 3 bases to trimming and J lost 8 bases, with 13 bases between them. This CDR3 comprises 12 residues. Germline values: CDR1 DFQATT, CDR2 SNEGSKA (reference sequence). The CDR3: CSASVGGNGYTF. DNA of the CDR3: TGCAGTGCTAGCGTTGGAGGGAACGGCTACACCTTC.

This clonotype was picked up many times. This chain's CDR3 is CSTGEGAFGYTF. The CDR3 region has the DNA TGCAGCACCGGCGAGGGTGCGTTTGGCTACACCTTC. The chain carries TRBV29-1 and TRBJ1-2; D is unclear. V was pared by 8 bases and J by 7 bases, with 17 bases between. CDR1 is SQVTM and CDR2 is ANQGSEA in the germline V gene. CDR3 length: 12 amino acids.

This clonotype was counted a few times. The V call is TRBV28, the J call TRBJ2-4; TRBD2 aligns across 8 bases. V was pared by 5 bases and J by 2 bases, with 11 bases of the junction left unmatched. Germline assignment: CDR1 MDHEN and CDR2 SYDVKM. The CDR3 has 17 residues. In DNA form, the CDR3 reads TGTGCCAGCAGTGCCCCGGGACTAGTTTTGACCAAAAACATTCAGTACTTC. It translates to CASSAPGLVLTKNIQYF.

The CDR3 spells CASSLATGRPNYGYTF. As DNA, the CDR3 is TGTGCCAGCAGCTTAGCGACAGGGAGGCCCAACTATGGCTACACCTTC. The chain recombines TRBV7-2 with TRBJ1-2; 7 bases map to TRBD1. V lost 0 bases to trimming and J lost 2 bases; unmatched junction nucleotides: 6. This CDR3 region has 16 residues. From germline, CDR1 is SGHTA and CDR2 FQGNSA.

This clonotype was seen more than once but under ten times. The chain uses TRBV5-1 and TRBJ1-2; tentatively, D is TRBD1 (6 bases). Trimming left V 4 bases short and J 5 bases short, with 15 bases between. This CDR3 is 14 amino acids long. Germline V gene lookup returns CDR1 SGHRS and CDR2 YFSETQ. CDR3 in DNA: TGCGCCAGCAGCCCTCTACAGGGTCGTTATGGCTACACCTTC. This sequence encodes CASSPLQGRYGYTF.

This clonotype came up a few times. The rearrangement joins TRBV9 to TRBJ2-1; D is uncertain. There are 15 residues in the CDR3. Germline V gene lookup returns CDR1 SGDLS and CDR2 YYNGEE. Trimming took off 3 bases at V and 0 bases at J, with 10 bases between the two ends. CDR3 sequence (DNA): TGTGCCAGCAGCGCGGGTGTCGGCTCCTACAATGAGCAGTTCTTC. Its translation is CASSAGVGSYNEQFF.

This clonotype was picked up a small number of times. The chain carries TRBV7-9 and TRBJ2-5; 10 nucleotides align to TRBD2. Trimming removed 5 bases from V and 11 bases from J; junction bases left unmatched: 14. The CDR3 loop spans 15 amino acids. CDR1 and CDR2 from the germline V gene are SEHNR and FQNEAQ (reference sequence). The CDR3 is CASSPSGGAVNEQYF. CDR3 coding DNA: TGTGCCAGCAGCCCCAGCGGGGGGGCGGTCAATGAGCAGTACTTC.

In its sample, this clonotype was seen many times. The J gene is TRBJ1-2, the V gene TRBV20-1; D may be TRBD1 (5 bases). Looked up from germline, CDR1 is DFQATT and CDR2 is SNEGSKA (reference sequence). CDR3 length: 16 amino acids. Between the trimmed V and J ends, which lost 7 bases and 8 bases, there was a span of 29 bases. CDR3: CSVWGGTGGRLEGYTF. The CDR3 nucleotides read TGCAGTGTGTGGGGCGGAACCGGGGGGAGGTTAGAAGGCTACACCTTC.

This clonotype showed up just a few times. The V and J genes are TRBV12-3 or TRBV12-4 and TRBJ2-3, with D perhaps matching TRBD1 or TRBD2 (5 bases each). The germline V and J ends were trimmed by 2 bases and 2 bases, with 11 bases remaining between them. This CDR3 comprises 15 residues. In DNA, the CDR3 is TGTGCCAGCAGTTTAAGAGGGGTATACACAGATACGCAGTATTTT. This codes for CASSLRGVYTDTQYF.

This clonotype has more than one count but fewer than ten. The CDR3 reads CASSGGWRQGVRKNIQYF. The DNA of the CDR3 is TGTGCCAGCAGCGGGGGGTGGCGGCAGGGGGTCCGCAAAAACATTCAGTACTTC. The rearrangement uses TRBV9 and TRBJ2-4, with TRBD1 identical over 7 bases. Germline trimming cut 3 bases from V and 3 bases from J; bases unmatched to any gene: 15. Looked up from germline, CDR1 is SGDLS and CDR2 is YYNGEE. The CDR3 is 18 amino acids.

The rearrangement links TRBV7-9 to TRBJ2-1, with 11 bases matching TRBD2. There are 15 residues in the CDR3. Germline CDR1 SEHNR, CDR2 FQNEAQ (reference sequence). The V segment lost 5 bases and the J segment 7 bases; nucleotides outside the gene matches: 7. The CDR3 DNA reads as TGTGCCAGCAGCCCCATAGCGGGGGGGAGTAATGAGCAGTTCTTC. Protein: CASSPIAGGSNEQFF.